These 14 T cell receptor beta chains originate from one sample sequenced in a study of T cell responses to AZD1222 COVID-19 vaccine. Measured with immunoSEQ multiplex PCR; TCRdb has only the in-frame clones, and not every one. This sample has about 130,000 clones; 90% occur once, and the top ten carry less than 8.5%. Specimen: peripheral blood, collected on day 0 of AZD1222 vaccination. These TCRs come from an adult in good health.

The chain joins TRBV19 to TRBJ2-1, with TRBD2 matching 11 bases. Germline V gene lookup returns CDR1 LNHDA and CDR2 SQIVND (reference sequence). There are 13 residues in the CDR3. Trimming removed 4 bases from V and 10 bases from J; junction bases left unmatched: 3. The CDR3 spells CASSSLAGGEQFF. The CDR3 region has the DNA TGTGCCAGTAGTAGCCTAGCGGGGGGAGAGCAGTTCTTC.

CDR3 DNA: TGTGCCAGCAGCTTAATGGGGCAGGCGCTTCAGCCCCAGCATTTT. It is translated as CASSLMGQALQPQHF. The genes are TRBV7-2 and TRBJ1-5, with D possibly matching TRBD1 (5 bases). Germline-derived CDR1 and CDR2 are SGHTA and FQGNSA. V lost 2 bases, J lost 6 bases, and 14 bases lay in between. The CDR3 totals 15 residues.

The gene calls are TRBV11-2 and TRBJ1-5, with D possibly being TRBD1 (5 bases). Trimming pared 0 bases from V and 2 bases from J, leaving 8 bases between. The germline V gene has CDR1 SGHAT and CDR2 FQNNGV. The CDR3 length is 15 residues. The CDR3 DNA sequence: TGTGCCAGCAGCTTAGATCTAGGGGGCAATCAGCCCCAGCATTTT. Translating gives CASSLDLGGNQPQHF.

This clone has just one count. The CDR3 loop is CASSLGTGYNQPQHF. As DNA, the CDR3 is TGTGCCAGCAGCTTGGGGACAGGGTACAATCAGCCCCAGCATTTT. This sequence joins TRBV7-6 and TRBJ1-5, with 9 bases aligning to TRBD1. With 3 bases clipped from V and 3 bases from J, the junction kept 3 bases outside the gene matches. The CDR3 extends over 15 amino acids. Looked up from germline, CDR1 is SGHVS and CDR2 is FNYEAQ.

The table lists this clone with a count of one. CDR3 loop: CASSYTSGQGANQPQHF. CDR3 bases: TGTGCCAGCAGCTATACATCGGGACAGGGAGCCAATCAGCCCCAGCATTTT. The rearrangement links TRBV11-3 to TRBJ1-5; 9 bases match TRBD1. The CDR3 contains 17 residues. Germline V gene lookup returns CDR1 SGHNT and CDR2 YENEEA. With V trimmed by 4 bases and J by 3 bases, 10 bases remained unmatched.

The chain is built from TRBV11-2 and TRBJ1-2, with 7 nucleotides matching TRBD1. Germline V gene sequence: CDR1 SGHAT, CDR2 FQNNGV. The CDR3 extends over 15 amino acids. V gave up 4 bases and J gave up 1 base; unmatched junction bases: 6. CDR3 nucleotides: TGTGCCAGCAGCTCCCGGACAGGCCTTAACTATGGCTACACCTTC. It specifies CASSSRTGLNYGYTF. The whole variable domain, remainder taken from reference TRBV11-2 and TRBJ1-2, is EAGVAQSPRYKIIEKRQSVAFWCNPISGHATLYWYQQILGQGPKLLIQFQNNGVVDDSQLPKDRFSAERLKGVDSTLKIQPAKLEDSAVYLCASSSRTGLNYGYTFGSGTRLTVV.

The gene calls are TRBV10-2 and TRBJ2-2; D may be TRBD2 (6 bases). The CDR3 sequence is 14 residues long. Germline CDR1 and CDR2: WSHSY and SAAADI. Trimming left V 6 bases short and J 4 bases short, with 12 bases between. Here the CDR3 reads CASRREEGTGELFF. CDR3 DNA sequence: TGCGCCAGCAGGAGAGAGGAGGGCACCGGGGAGCTGTTTTTT.

The chain combines TRBV25-1 with TRBJ2-5, with 11 bases fitting TRBD2. V lost 2 bases to trimming and J lost 2 bases; unmatched junction nucleotides: 7. Germline-derived CDR1 and CDR2 are MGHDK and SYGVNS. CDR3 length: 17 amino acids. The CDR3 here is CASSEPRLAGLQETQYF. CDR3 nucleotide sequence: TGTGCCAGCAGTGAACCGAGACTAGCGGGGTTACAAGAGACCCAGTACTTC.

This clone appeared a single time. This chain joins TRBV5-1 and TRBJ2-3, with D perhaps TRBD1 (5 bases). Germline CDR1 and CDR2: SGHRS and YFSETQ. Trimming cost V 0 bases and J 2 bases, with 10 bases left between them. This CDR3 is 15 amino acids long. In nucleotides, the CDR3 is TGCGCCAGCAGCTTGGTCGGCAGGGACACAGATACGCAGTATTTT. It specifies CASSLVGRDTDTQYF.

The V gene is TRBV7-2, the J gene TRBJ2-2; no reliable D call. This CDR3 comprises 13 residues. Per germline, CDR1 SGHTA and CDR2 FQGNSA. With 4 bases removed from V and 5 bases from J, the gap between germline ends came to 8 bases. DNA of the CDR3: TGTGCCAGCAGCTCTACAGCGACCGGGGAGCTGTTTTTT. Amino acid sequence: CASSSTATGELFF.

V gene TRBV5-4 combines with J gene TRBJ1-5; TRBD1 is a possible D gene (6 bases). The CDR3 is 14 residues long. Trimming cost V 4 bases and J 3 bases, with 11 bases left between them. CDR1 and CDR2 (germline): SGHNT, YYREEE (reference sequence). The CDR3 sequence is CASSIQGNNQPQHF. In DNA form, the CDR3 reads TGTGCCAGCAGCATACAGGGTAACAATCAGCCCCAGCATTTT.

The chain links TRBV7-8 to TRBJ2-1; TRBD2 matches 15 bases. Germline V CDR1 and CDR2: SGHVS, FQNEAQ. V was clipped by 5 bases and J by 5 bases; unmatched bases: 13. The CDR3 is made up of 19 amino acids. CDR3 bases: TGTGCCAGCAGCCCGGGACTAGCGGGGGGTAATGTGAACAACAATGAGCAGTTCTTC. Amino acids: CASSPGLAGGNVNNNEQFF.

This chain's CDR3 is CASGLPSPARNTGELFF. The CDR3 DNA follows: TGTGCTAGTGGTTTGCCCTCCCCAGCGAGGAACACCGGGGAGCTGTTTTTT. This chain connects TRBV12-5 to TRBJ2-2; D unresolved. The CDR3 is 17 amino acids. CDR1 and CDR2 (germline): LGHNT, FRNRAP. The ends were cut back, 2 bases at V and 1 base at J, with 14 bases in the middle.

The chain links TRBV19 to TRBJ2-2, with D possibly matching TRBD2 (6 bases). The CDR3 extends over 16 amino acids. V was trimmed by 1 base and J by 0 bases, leaving 9 bases between them. From germline, CDR1 is LNHDA and CDR2 SQIVND (reference sequence). CDR3 amino acids: CASSIVGGSNTGELFF. For the CDR3, the DNA is TGTGCCAGTAGTATAGTGGGGGGTTCGAACACCGGGGAGCTGTTTTTT.